The clone carrying this T cell receptor (beta chain) was counted between two and nine times. The CDR3 length is 14 residues. Germline V gives CDR1 KGHDR, CDR2 SFDVKD. V shed 0 bases, J shed 7 bases, and the junction held 1 base outside the gene matches. One entry per CDR3 protein, called by TCRdb with MiXCR from the RT-PCR reads. The sample carries just under 2,500 distinct CDR3 sequences, around 8.2% recorded once. This record belongs to a study of patients and donors after allogeneic stem cell transplantation. Sequences were obtained from blood, either unsorted or a sorted T cell fraction (not recorded which). This receptor was obtained from a human donor who was either an allogeneic HSCT recipient or a stem cell or donor lymphocyte infusion donor (not recorded which). It is not recorded whose cells these are; they may come from a transplant donor. V and J are TRBV24-1 and TRBJ2-1; 8 bases align to TRBD1. CDR3 nucleotide sequence: TGTGCCACCAGTGATTTGAACAGGGGGAATGAGCAGTTCTTC. Its translation is CATSDLNRGNEQFF.